The 16 T cell receptor beta chains below come from one sample, sequenced in a study of post-analysis software for immune sequencing data. Study conclusions and caveats: Four or five TRBV segments (TRBV5-6, TRBV5-1 and TRBV20-1 among them) occurred more frequently in patients than in controls.

Built from TCR beta cDNA, the libraries had unique molecular identifiers in them. In TCRdb, the PCR reads were re-called with MiXCR into one record per CDR3 protein. The sample has around 500,000 distinct CDR3 sequences, roughly 34% seen once. These receptors have no known antigen. Sequenced material: blood. The receptor source for this set is a girl between 2 and 17 years old with multiple sclerosis.

This clonotype was detected a few times. The V call is TRBV16, the J call TRBJ2-7; a possible D gene is TRBD1 (6 bases). The CDR3 runs to 15 residues. Germline values: CDR1 KGHSY, CDR2 FQNENV. Trimming took off 4 bases at V and 4 bases at J, with 17 bases between the two ends. The CDR3 nucleotides are TGTGCCAGCAGCCGAACCAACGTCGGACAGTACGAGCAGTACTTC. Residues: CASSRTNVGQYEQYF.

This clonotype turned up a few times. This chain joins TRBV18 and TRBJ2-6, with TRBD1 as a possible D gene (5 bases). The CDR3 length is 15 residues. Germline V gives CDR1 KGHSH, CDR2 LQKENI. Trimming removed 3 bases at V and 5 bases at J, with 11 bases between. The CDR3 nucleotides are TGTGCCAGCTCACCCGCAGGGTCTCGGGCCAACGTCCTGACTTTC. This sequence encodes CASSPAGSRANVLTF.

Worth noting for this clonotype: Relative to the germline gene, one junction end is altered; a read error may explain this. The chain employs TRBV14 and TRBJ2-7; D call uncertain. The CDR3 is 12 amino acids. Germline CDR1 SGHDN, CDR2 FVKESK. The CDR3 bases are TGTACCAGCAGCCAAGCCTCCTACGAGCAGTACTTC. Protein sequence: CTSSQASYEQYF. Based on the CDR3 plus reference TRBV14 and TRBJ2-7, the full variable domain is EAGVTQFPSHSVIEKGQTVTLRCDPISGHDNLYWYRRVMGKEIKFLLHFVKESKQDESGMPNNRFLAERTGGTYSTLKVQPAELEDSGVYFCTSSQASYEQYFGPGTRLTVT.

The V call is TRBV29-1, the J call TRBJ2-2; D not resolved. Germline lookup yields CDR1 SQVTM and CDR2 ANQGSEA. Trimming left V 4 bases short and J 2 bases short, with 8 bases between. This CDR3 is built from 13 residues. CDR3 amino acids: CSVVGQNTGELFF. The CDR3 coding sequence is TGCAGCGTTGTAGGGCAAAACACCGGGGAGCTGTTTTTT.

This clonotype was observed a handful of times. The chain joins TRBV3-1 to TRBJ1-4, with D possibly TRBD1 on 5 matching bases. Trimming pared 0 bases from V and 7 bases from J, leaving 9 bases between. The CDR3 is 14 residues long. Per germline, CDR1 LGHDT and CDR2 YNNKEL (reference sequence). For the CDR3, the DNA is TGTGCCAGCAGCCAAGAGGGGGTCGCTGAAAAACTGTTTTTT. It yields the protein CASSQEGVAEKLFF.

This sequence joins TRBV20-1 and TRBJ2-5; 8 bases map to TRBD2. Trimming cost V 0 bases and J 3 bases; bases outside gene matches: 6. CDR3 length: 15 residues. The germline CDR1 and CDR2 sequences are DFQATT and SNEGSKA (reference sequence). DNA of the CDR3: TGCAGTGCTAGAGAGGCGGGGGGTGTGAAAGAGACCCAGTACTTC. The encoded protein is CSAREAGGVKETQYF.

This clonotype has only a few counts. This sequence joins TRBV9 and TRBJ1-2; D not resolved. V was shortened by 1 base and J by 8 bases, with 15 bases between the two germline ends. The CDR3 consists of 14 residues. Germline CDR1 and CDR2: SGDLS and YYNGEE. DNA for the CDR3: TGTGCCAGCAGCGTAATGCCCGAGCCCCTGGGCTACACCTTC. Protein sequence: CASSVMPEPLGYTF.

The CDR3 sequence: CASSNKRETYEQYF. The CDR3 region has the DNA TGTGCCAGCAGCAATAAGCGGGAAACCTACGAGCAGTACTTC. This chain joins TRBV21-1 and TRBJ2-7; the table names TRBD2, a call not compared with the DNA. TRBV21-1 is designated a pseudogene. The CDR3 is 14 residues long.

The chain combines TRBV5-1 with TRBJ2-7, with a tentative D call TRBD1 (5 bases). The CDR3 runs 14 residues. Trimming removed 1 base from V and 6 bases from J, with 14 bases in between. Germline-derived CDR1 and CDR2 are SGHRS and YFSETQ. Written as DNA, the CDR3 is TGCGCCAGCAGCTTGTCTACAGGTTGGGGCGAGCAGTACTTC. Amino acid sequence: CASSLSTGWGEQYF.

The chain couples TRBV7-2 to TRBJ2-7, with 10 bases fitting TRBD2. There are 16 residues in the CDR3. Trimming removed 0 bases from V and 3 bases from J; junction bases left unmatched: 5. CDR1 is SGHTA, CDR2 FQGNSA, per germline. CDR3 amino acids: CASSLASSGGYYEQYF. In nucleotides, the CDR3 is TGTGCCAGCAGCTTAGCCTCTAGCGGGGGATACTACGAGCAGTACTTC.

The chain recombines TRBV7-9 with TRBJ1-2; a possible D gene is TRBD1 (5 bases). Germline V gene sequence: CDR1 SEHNR, CDR2 FQNEAQ (reference sequence). Trimming removed 0 bases at V and 4 bases at J, with 15 bases between. The CDR3 loop spans 16 amino acids. CDR3 sequence reads: CASSLAAGFIGYGYTF. As DNA, the CDR3 is TGTGCCAGCAGCTTAGCAGCAGGGTTTATCGGCTATGGCTACACCTTC. The full variable domain, in which reference TRBV7-9 and TRBJ1-2 provide the parts outside the CDR3, is DTGVSQNPRHKITKRGQNVTFRCDPISEHNRLYWYRQTLGQGPEFLTYFQNEAQLEKSRLLSDRFSAERPKGSFSTLEIQRTEQGDSAMYLCASSLAAGFIGYGYTFGSGTRLTVV.

The chain links TRBV10-3 to TRBJ2-5; TRBD2 matches at 12 bases. V lost 6 bases, J lost 7 bases, and 12 bases stayed unmatched. Germline loops: CDR1 ENHRY, CDR2 SYGVKD. CDR3 length: 16 residues. CDR3 bases: TGTGCCATCAGCCCTCTCCTAGCGGGGGGGGCAGGGACCCAGTACTTC. It is translated as CAISPLLAGGAGTQYF.

The chain has TRBV7-8 and TRBJ1-1, with no clear D. From germline, CDR1 is SGHVS and CDR2 FQNEAQ. The CDR3 length is 15 residues. The V and J ends lost 1 base and 1 base respectively, with 10 bases between them. CDR3 sequence: CASSLVPATNTEAFF. The CDR3 nucleotides are TGTGCCAGCAGCTTAGTACCCGCGACGAACACTGAAGCTTTCTTT.

The V call is TRBV4-1, the J call TRBJ1-2, with a tentative D call TRBD1 (5 bases). Trimming cost V 0 bases and J 4 bases, with 12 bases left between them. CDR3 length: 15 residues. Germline CDR1 is MGHRA and CDR2 is YSYEKL. This CDR3 is CASSQEGQSFYGYTF. The CDR3 DNA sequence: TGCGCCAGCAGCCAAGAGGGGCAGTCCTTCTATGGCTACACCTTC.

This clonotype turned up a few times. This chain's CDR3 is CSAPGQGASPLHF. The CDR3 DNA follows: TGCAGTGCTCCCGGACAGGGGGCTTCACCCCTCCACTTT. The chain couples TRBV20-1 to TRBJ1-6; 11 bases agree with TRBD1. V lost 5 bases to trimming and J lost 9 bases; unmatched junction nucleotides: 3. From germline, CDR1 is DFQATT and CDR2 SNEGSKA (reference sequence). The CDR3 is 13 residues long.

This chain's CDR3 is CASSPWVGNPTDTQYF. The CDR3 nucleotides are TGTGCCAGCAGCCCATGGGTTGGGAACCCCACAGATACGCAGTATTTT. V gene TRBV6-5 combines with J gene TRBJ2-3, with D unclear. CDR3 length equals 16 residues. The V and J ends lost 6 bases and 2 bases respectively, with 18 bases between them. The V gene's germline CDR1 is MNHEY and CDR2 SVGAGI.